The rows below give T cell receptor beta chains drawn from one sample of a study of CD8 T cells in Susac syndrome. Via MiXCR, TCRdb re-called the immunoSEQ multiplex PCR reads, giving one row per CDR3 protein. The data show fewer than 250,000 distinct CDR3 sequences, approximately 94% seen once. Sequenced input: CD4+ T cells from PBMCs. Receptor source: a human donor in good health. Both conserved end residues are part of each CDR3. Each record gives: D gene, V gene, J gene, CDR3 protein, CDR3 DNA. The D gene is left open where the match is weak.

>-|TRBV7-2|TRBJ2-2
CASSLSRGYTGELFF
TGTGCCAGCAGCTTAAGTCGGGGGTACACCGGGGAGCTGTTTTTT
>-|TRBV7-9|TRBJ2-2
CASSHRGFDITGELFF
TGTGCCAGCAGCCATCGAGGTTTTGACATCACCGGGGAGCTGTTTTTT
>TRBD1|TRBV5-6|TRBJ2-6
CASSLAPGQGLSGANVLTF
TGTGCCAGCAGCTTGGCTCCGGGACAGGGCCTCTCTGGGGCCAACGTCCTGACTTTC
>-|TRBV9|TRBJ2-5
CASSVAVVGPHQETQYF
TGTGCCAGCAGCGTAGCAGTGGTTGGGCCCCACCAAGAGACCCAGTACTTC
>TRBD1|TRBV6-1|TRBJ2-3
CASSQPVTTGAWTDTQYF
TGTGCCAGCAGTCAACCCGTCACGACAGGGGCGTGGACAGATACGCAGTATTTT
>-|TRBV7-3|TRBJ1-3
CASSQQDRSTIYF
TGTGCCAGCAGCCAACAAGACAGGTCCACCATATACTTT
>-|TRBV20-1|TRBJ2-5
CSACPYQETQYF
TGCAGTGCGTGCCCCTACCAAGAGACCCAGTACTTC
>-|TRBV7-9|TRBJ1-6
CASSSEAKNSPLHF
TGTGCCAGCAGCTCCGAGGCCAAGAATTCACCCCTCCACTTT
>-|TRBV3-1|TRBJ2-1
CASSPGVQHNEQFF
TGTGCCAGCAGCCCAGGGGTCCAGCACAATGAGCAGTTCTTC
>TRBD2|TRBV5-4|TRBJ2-5
CASSPGTSGGRQETQYF
TGTGCCAGCAGTCCCGGGACTAGCGGGGGGAGGCAAGAGACCCAGTACTTC
>TRBD1|TRBV12-3/TRBV12-4|TRBJ2-1
CASKLDREENQFF
TGTGCCAGCAAGTTAGACAGGGAAGAGAACCAGTTCTTC
>TRBD1|TRBV5-1|TRBJ1-3
CASSLGTGSPSGNTIYF
TGCGCCAGCAGCTTGGGGACAGGGTCCCCCTCTGGAAACACCATATATTTT
>TRBD1|TRBV7-2|TRBJ2-5
CASSPGQILQETQYF
TGTGCCAGCAGCCCGGGACAGATCCTCCAGGAGACCCAGTACTTC
>-|TRBV11-2|TRBJ1-6
CASSLDPALGSPLHF
TGTGCCAGCAGCTTAGACCCGGCCCTTGGATCACCCCTCCACTTT